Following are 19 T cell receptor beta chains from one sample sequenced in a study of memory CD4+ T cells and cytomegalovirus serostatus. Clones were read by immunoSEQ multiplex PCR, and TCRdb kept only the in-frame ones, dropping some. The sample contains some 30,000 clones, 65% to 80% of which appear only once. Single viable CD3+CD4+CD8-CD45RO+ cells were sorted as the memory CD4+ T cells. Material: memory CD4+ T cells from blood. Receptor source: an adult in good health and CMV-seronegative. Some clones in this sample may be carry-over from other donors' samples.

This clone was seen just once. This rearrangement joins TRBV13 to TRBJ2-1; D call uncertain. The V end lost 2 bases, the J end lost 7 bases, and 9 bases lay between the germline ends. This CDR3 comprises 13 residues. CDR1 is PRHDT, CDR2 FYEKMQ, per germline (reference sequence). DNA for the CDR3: TGTGCCAGCAGCTTAAAGTTACTAAATGAGCAGTTCTTC. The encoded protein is CASSLKLLNEQFF.

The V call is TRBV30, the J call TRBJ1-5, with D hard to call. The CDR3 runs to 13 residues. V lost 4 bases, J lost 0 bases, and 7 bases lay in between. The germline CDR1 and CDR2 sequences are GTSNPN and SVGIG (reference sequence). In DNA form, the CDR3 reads TGTGCCTGGAACCCCGATAGCAATCAGCCCCAGCATTTT. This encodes CAWNPDSNQPQHF. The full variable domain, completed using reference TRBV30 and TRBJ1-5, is SQTIHQWPATLVQPVGSPLSLECTVEGTSNPNLYWYRQAAGRGLQLLFYSVGIGQISSEVPQNLSASRPQDRQFILSSKKLLLSDSGFYLCAWNPDSNQPQHFGDGTRLSIL.

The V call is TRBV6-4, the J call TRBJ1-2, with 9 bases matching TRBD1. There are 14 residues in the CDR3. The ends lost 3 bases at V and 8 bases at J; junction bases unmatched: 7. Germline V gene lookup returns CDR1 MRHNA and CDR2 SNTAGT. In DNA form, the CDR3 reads TGTGCCAGCAGTGAGGACAGGGGAAGTGGCGGCTACACCTTC. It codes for CASSEDRGSGGYTF.

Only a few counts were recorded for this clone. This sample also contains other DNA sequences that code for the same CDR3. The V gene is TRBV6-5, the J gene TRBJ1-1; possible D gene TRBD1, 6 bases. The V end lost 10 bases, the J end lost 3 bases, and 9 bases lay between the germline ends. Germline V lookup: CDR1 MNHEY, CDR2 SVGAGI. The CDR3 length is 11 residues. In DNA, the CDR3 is TGTGCCACCACAGGGCACACTGAAGCTTTCTTT. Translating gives CATTGHTEAFF.

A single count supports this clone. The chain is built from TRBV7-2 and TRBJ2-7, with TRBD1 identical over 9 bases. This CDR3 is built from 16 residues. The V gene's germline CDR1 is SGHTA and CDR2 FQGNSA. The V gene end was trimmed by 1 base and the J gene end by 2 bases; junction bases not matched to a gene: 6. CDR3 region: CASSLGGQGTAYEQYF. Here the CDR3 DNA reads TGTGCCAGCAGCTTAGGGGGACAGGGTACTGCCTACGAGCAGTACTTC.

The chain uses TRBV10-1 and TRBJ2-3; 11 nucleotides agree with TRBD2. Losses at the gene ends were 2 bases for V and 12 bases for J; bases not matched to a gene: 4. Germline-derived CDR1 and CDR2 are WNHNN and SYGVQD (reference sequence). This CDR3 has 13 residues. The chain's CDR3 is CASSETSGGSQYF. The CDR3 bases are TGCGCCAGCAGTGAGACTAGCGGGGGATCACAGTATTTT.

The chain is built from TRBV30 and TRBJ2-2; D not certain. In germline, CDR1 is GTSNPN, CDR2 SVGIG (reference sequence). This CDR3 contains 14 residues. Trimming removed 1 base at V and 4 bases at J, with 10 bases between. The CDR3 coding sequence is TGTGCCTGGAGTGGGGGTGTTGTCACCGGGGAGCTGTTTTTT. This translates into CAWSGGVVTGELFF.

The CDR3 here is CASSLTVGARRGELFF. CDR3 nucleotide sequence: TGTGCCAGCAGCTTAACCGTGGGGGCCCGAAGGGGGGAGCTGTTTTTT. The genes are TRBV11-3 and TRBJ2-2, with D perhaps TRBD1 (6 bases). The CDR3 has 16 residues. Trimming took off 2 bases at V and 8 bases at J, with 18 bases between the two ends. The germline CDR1 and CDR2 sequences are SGHNT and YENEEA.

The DNA of the CDR3 is TGTGCCAGTAGGAGGACAGAGTCTTATAATTCACCCCTCCACTTT. This encodes CASRRTESYNSPLHF. The chain uses TRBV19 and TRBJ1-6; D possibly corresponds to TRBD1 (6 bases). The CDR3 spans 15 residues. CDR1 and CDR2 from the germline V gene are LNHDA and SQIVND (reference sequence). V was pared by 6 bases and J by 4 bases, with 13 bases between.

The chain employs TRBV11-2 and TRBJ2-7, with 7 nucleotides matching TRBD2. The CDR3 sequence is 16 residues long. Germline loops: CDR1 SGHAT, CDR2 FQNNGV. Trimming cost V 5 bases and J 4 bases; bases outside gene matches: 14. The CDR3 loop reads CASSEMPGGEFYEQYF. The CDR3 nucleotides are TGTGCCAGCAGCGAAATGCCTGGGGGGGAATTTTACGAGCAGTACTTC.

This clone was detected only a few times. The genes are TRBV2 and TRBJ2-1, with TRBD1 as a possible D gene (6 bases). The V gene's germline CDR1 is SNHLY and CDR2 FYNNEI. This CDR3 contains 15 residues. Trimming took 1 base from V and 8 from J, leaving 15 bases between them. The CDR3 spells CASSEGKGVIDEQFF. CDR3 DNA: TGTGCCAGCAGTGAAGGGAAGGGGGTAATAGATGAGCAGTTCTTC.

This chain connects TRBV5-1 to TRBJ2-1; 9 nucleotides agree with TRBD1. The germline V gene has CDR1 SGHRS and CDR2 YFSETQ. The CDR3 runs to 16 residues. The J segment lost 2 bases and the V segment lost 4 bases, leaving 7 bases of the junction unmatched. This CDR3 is CASSLDGQGTYNEQFF. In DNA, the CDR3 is TGCGCCAGCAGCCTCGATGGACAGGGGACCTACAATGAGCAGTTCTTC.

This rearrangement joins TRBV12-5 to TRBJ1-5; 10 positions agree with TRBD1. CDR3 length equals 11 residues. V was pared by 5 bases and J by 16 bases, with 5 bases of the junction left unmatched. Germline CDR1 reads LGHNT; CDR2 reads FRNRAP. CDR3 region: CASGRDRGSHF. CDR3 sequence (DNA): TGTGCTAGTGGTCGGGACAGGGGTTCACATTTT.

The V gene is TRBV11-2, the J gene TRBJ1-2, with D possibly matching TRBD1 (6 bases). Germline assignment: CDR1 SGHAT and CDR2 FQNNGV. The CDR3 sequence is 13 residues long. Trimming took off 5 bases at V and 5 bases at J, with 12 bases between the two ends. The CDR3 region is CASSQGTGYGYTF. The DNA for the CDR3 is TGTGCCAGCAGCCAGGGGACTGGGTATGGCTACACCTTC.

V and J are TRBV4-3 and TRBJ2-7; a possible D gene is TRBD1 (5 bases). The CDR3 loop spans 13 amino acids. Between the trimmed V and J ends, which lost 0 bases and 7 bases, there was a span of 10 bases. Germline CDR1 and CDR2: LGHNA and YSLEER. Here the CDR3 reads CASSQDRAGEQYF. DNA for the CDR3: TGCGCCAGCAGCCAAGACAGGGCTGGAGAGCAGTACTTC.

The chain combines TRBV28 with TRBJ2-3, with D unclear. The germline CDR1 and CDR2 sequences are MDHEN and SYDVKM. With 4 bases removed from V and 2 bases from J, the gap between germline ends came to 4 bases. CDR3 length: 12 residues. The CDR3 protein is CASSSYTDTQYF. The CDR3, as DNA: TGTGCCAGCAGTTCTTACACAGATACGCAGTATTTT.

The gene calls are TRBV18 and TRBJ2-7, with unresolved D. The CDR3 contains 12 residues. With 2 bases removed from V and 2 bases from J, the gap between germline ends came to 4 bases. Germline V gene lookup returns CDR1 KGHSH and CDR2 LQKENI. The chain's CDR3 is CASSPAPYEQYF. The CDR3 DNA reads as TGTGCCAGCTCACCAGCTCCCTACGAGCAGTACTTC.

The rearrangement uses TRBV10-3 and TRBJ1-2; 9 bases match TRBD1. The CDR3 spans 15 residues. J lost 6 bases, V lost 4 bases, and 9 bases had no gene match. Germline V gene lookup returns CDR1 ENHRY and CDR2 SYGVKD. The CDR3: CAISGPGQGENGYTF. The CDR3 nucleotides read TGTGCCATCAGTGGCCCGGGACAGGGAGAGAATGGCTACACCTTC.

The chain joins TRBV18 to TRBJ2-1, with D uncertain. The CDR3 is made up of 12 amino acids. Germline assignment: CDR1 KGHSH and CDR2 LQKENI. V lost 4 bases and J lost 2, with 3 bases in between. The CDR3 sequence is CASSLTYNEQFF. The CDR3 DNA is TGTGCCAGCTCACTGACCTACAATGAGCAGTTCTTC. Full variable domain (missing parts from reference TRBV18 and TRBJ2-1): NAGVMQNPRHLVRRRGQEARLRCSPMKGHSHVYWYRQLPEEGLKFMVYLQKENIIDESGMPKERFSAEFPKEGPSILRIQQVVRGDSAAYFCASSLTYNEQFFGPGTRLTVL.